A selection of T cell receptor beta chains follows, all from one sample in a study of CXCR3-negative and CXCR3-positive naive CD8 T cells. TCRdb processed the 5' RACE reads again and assigns one entry to each CDR3 protein, with no DNA. Its clone listing holds some 64,000 distinct CDR3 sequences. Sequencing input: naive CXCR3+ CD8+ T cells from blood. Receptors originate from a human donor in good health. Some clones in this sample may be carry-over from other donors' samples. Each CDR3 is given with its conserved first and last residue.

TRBV5-1	TRBJ2-7	CASSWTGTGRLAGVYEQYF
TRBV7-9	TRBJ2-1	CASSSPGLLDEQFF
TRBV6-2/TRBV6-3	TRBJ2-1	CASLEGETYNEQFF
TRBV20-1	TRBJ2-3	CSAGMNIPADTQYF
TRBV19	TRBJ1-5	CASTRRDNQPQHF
TRBV20-1	TRBJ2-1	CSAGTGLAGGIGNEQFF
TRBV19	TRBJ1-1	CASTRDRNSADTEAFF
TRBV4-2	TRBJ2-1	CASSQEGAGAYNEQFF
TRBV7-9	TRBJ2-1	CASSVLLAGALGEQFF
TRBV4-3	TRBJ2-7	CASSQDLTYEQYF
TRBV27	TRBJ2-5	CASSLLGQGVLETQYF
TRBV20-1	TRBJ2-2	CSVARQNTGELFF
TRBV20-1	TRBJ2-7	CSADRTGWPYEQYF
TRBV12-3/TRBV12-4	TRBJ2-5	CASSPPSRGAQYF
TRBV6-6	TRBJ2-7	CASELTGSYEQYF
TRBV15	TRBJ2-5	CATSGGTEETQYF
TRBV20-1	TRBJ1-1	CSARVIANTEAFF
TRBV28	TRBJ2-1	CASRGDGGMLYNEQFF
TRBV7-2	TRBJ2-4	CASSSLWEKNISNF
TRBV10-2	TRBJ2-2	CASSGWGVDTGELFF
TRBV6-2/TRBV6-3	TRBJ2-3	CASRNLGAAAGNTQYF
TRBV5-1	TRBJ2-4	CASSVTSGGAKNIQYF
TRBV9	TRBJ2-1	CASSPGRAGNEQFF
TRBV5-6	TRBJ2-5	CASSLGGGLAQYF
TRBV7-2	TRBJ2-7	CASSLSIQGGEQYF
TRBV27	TRBJ2-7	CASSLTGRGYEQYF
TRBV5-1	TRBJ1-1	CASGGTVNTEAFF
TRBV19	TRBJ2-7	CASKTGGSYEQYF
TRBV7-6	TRBJ1-2	CASSLGGGNYGYTF
TRBV19	TRBJ2-1	CASSKTSAYYNEQFF
TRBV5-6	TRBJ2-7	CASSGRDNFVYEQYF
TRBV29-1	TRBJ2-1	CSVLVGTGEQFF
TRBV5-6	TRBJ2-5	CASSRGDGGGKTQYF
TRBV29-1	TRBJ1-1	CSVVGVTEAFF
TRBV7-6	TRBJ1-1	CASSVGGLNTEAFF
TRBV11-2	TRBJ1-2	CASSFGQGLLYGYTF
TRBV27	TRBJ1-6	CASASAGLVSPLHF
TRBV28	TRBJ2-1	CASSLPSGAGYNEQFF
TRBV4-3	TRBJ1-1	CASSQDPRNTEAFF
TRBV7-3	TRBJ2-1	CASSLVPRGLDEQFF
TRBV7-2	TRBJ2-2	CASSWTGGTGELFF
TRBV5-1	TRBJ2-7	CASSSGDSSYEQYF
TRBV4-3	TRBJ1-6	CASSSDGTGVSPLHF
TRBV9	TRBJ2-7	CASSAGSYEQYF
TRBV28	TRBJ2-1	CASSFPRPYNEQFF
TRBV28	TRBJ2-7	CASSLLGMTSGGTYEQYF
TRBV27	TRBJ1-3	CASSSDRSSGNTIYF
TRBV4-1	TRBJ2-3	CASSSDVDTQYF
TRBV10-3	TRBJ2-5	CAIRESLGMEETQYF
TRBV29-1	TRBJ2-7	CSVTGTGGYEQYF
TRBV12-3/TRBV12-4	TRBJ1-2	CASSSGTVYGYTF